The 21 T cell receptor beta chains below all came from one sample that was sequenced in a study of OX40 agonist ivuxolimab in advanced cancers. Library prep was done by the immunoSEQ multiplex PCR assay. The clones in this table, taken by TCRdb from immuneACCESS, are in-frame only. Not every clone is retained; where verified, under half of the shortfall comes from an unresolved V gene, and the cause of the rest is unknown. The sample table holds some 72,000 clones, of which roughly 90% were seen once. Clones ranked in the top ten supply nearly 0.55% of the sample. This sample comprised CD4+ or CD8+ T cells sorted from blood, obtained in a trial of the OX40 agonist ivuxolimab. Receptors originate from an adult with an advanced solid tumor such as melanoma, head and neck, liver or kidney cancer.

This clone appeared once. The rearrangement joins TRBV6-5 to TRBJ1-4, with D uncertain. Germline loops: CDR1 MNHEY, CDR2 SVGAGI. V lost 0 bases, J lost 4 bases, and 9 bases lay in between. The CDR3 is 15 amino acids. This chain's CDR3 is CASSYSRAVNEKLFF. For the CDR3, the DNA is TGTGCCAGCAGTTACTCGAGGGCAGTTAATGAAAAACTGTTTTTT.

This sequence joins TRBV5-1 and TRBJ2-1; D perhaps matches TRBD2 (7 bases). V was trimmed by 3 bases and J by 12 bases, leaving 13 bases between them. The CDR3 has 12 residues. The V gene's germline CDR1 is SGHRS and CDR2 YFSETQ. The CDR3 coding sequence is TGCGCCAGCAGCTCCCGGGGGGCAGGGCAGTTCTTC. It specifies CASSSRGAGQFF. Looking up the rest from reference TRBV5-1 and TRBJ2-1 gives the full variable domain: KAGVTQTPRYLIKTRGQQVTLSCSPISGHRSVSWYQQTPGQGLQFLFEYFSETQRNKGNFPGRFSGRQFSNSRSEMNVSTLELGDSALYLCASSSRGAGQFFGPGTRLTVL.

The V call is TRBV30, the J call TRBJ1-1; maybe TRBD1 (6 bases). V dropped 3 bases and J dropped 0 bases, with 11 bases sitting between them. This CDR3 spans 14 amino acids. Germline assignment: CDR1 GTSNPN and CDR2 SVGIG (reference sequence). The CDR3 DNA sequence: TGTGCCTGGAGCCGGGGACACATGAACACTGAAGCTTTCTTT. It encodes CAWSRGHMNTEAFF.

The chain combines TRBV7-8 with TRBJ1-5, with D hard to call. V was clipped by 5 bases and J by 2 bases, with 13 bases between them. From germline, CDR1 is SGHVS and CDR2 FQNEAQ. The CDR3 is 15 amino acids. The CDR3 DNA reads TGTGCCAGCAGCCGGACTGATTCGGGCAATCAGCCCCAGCATTTT. Residues: CASSRTDSGNQPQHF.

This chain links TRBV6-6 with TRBJ1-2; D is undetermined. V shed 7 bases and J shed 14 bases, with 20 bases lying between them. The CDR3 length is 12 residues. Looked up from germline, CDR1 is MNHNY and CDR2 is SVGAGI (reference sequence). In nucleotides, the CDR3 is TGTGCCAGCACTCCTTCCCCGACATTCCTGACCTTC. It translates to CASTPSPTFLTF.

V usage is TRBV18 and J usage is TRBJ2-1; TRBD2 agrees at 7 bases. V lost 2 bases, J lost 3 bases, and 7 bases stayed unmatched. The CDR3 extends over 16 amino acids. CDR1 KGHSH and CDR2 LQKENI come from the germline V gene. The CDR3: CASSPGAGSDYNEQFF. Here the CDR3 DNA reads TGTGCCAGCTCACCAGGAGCGGGGTCGGACTACAATGAGCAGTTCTTC.

CDR3 protein: CASSVGAGFQETQYF. Written as DNA, the CDR3 is TGTGCCAGCAGCGTAGGGGCAGGGTTCCAAGAGACCCAGTACTTC. The rearrangement links TRBV9 to TRBJ2-5; D is possibly TRBD1 (5 bases). Between the trimmed V and J ends, which lost 0 bases and 1 base, there was a span of 10 bases. This CDR3 has 15 amino acids. CDR1 is SGDLS, CDR2 YYNGEE, per germline.

This clone was counted at least ten times. The chain links TRBV5-1 to TRBJ2-3, with TRBD2 matching 7 bases. The V segment lost 0 bases and the J segment 2 bases; nucleotides outside the gene matches: 6. There are 16 residues in the CDR3. Germline V CDR1 and CDR2: SGHRS, YFSETQ. The CDR3 spells CASSLAGGGNTDTQYF. CDR3 DNA: TGCGCCAGCAGCTTGGCGGGGGGAGGAAACACAGATACGCAGTATTTT.

The chain couples TRBV5-1 to TRBJ1-1; tentative D call: TRBD1 (6 bases). The CDR3 totals 13 residues. The V gene lost 6 bases and the J gene lost 2 bases, with 11 bases spanning the gap. Germline V gene lookup returns CDR1 SGHRS and CDR2 YFSETQ. The CDR3 DNA sequence: TGCGCCAGCACCCCGGGGGCAAACACTGAAGCTTTCTTT. Translating it yields CASTPGANTEAFF.

This chain connects TRBV9 to TRBJ2-5, with D unclear. Germline V lookup: CDR1 SGDLS, CDR2 YYNGEE. Between the trimmed V and J ends, which lost 0 bases and 1 base, there was a span of 4 bases. The CDR3 runs 13 residues. The CDR3 loop is CASSVAPQETQYF. As DNA, the CDR3 is TGTGCCAGCAGCGTAGCCCCCCAAGAGACCCAGTACTTC. Supplemented by reference TRBV9 and TRBJ2-5, the full variable domain reads DSGVTQTPKHLITATGQRVTLRCSPRSGDLSVYWYQQSLDQGLQFLIQYYNGEERAKGNILERFSAQQFPDLHSELNLSSLELGDSALYFCASSVAPQETQYFGPGTRLLVL.

The chain uses TRBV19 and TRBJ1-2; 7 bases line up with TRBD1. V lost 5 bases to trimming and J lost 0 bases; unmatched junction nucleotides: 3. The CDR3 runs to 14 residues. From germline, CDR1 is LNHDA and CDR2 SQIVND (reference sequence). Here the CDR3 DNA reads TGTGCCAGTAGTGTGGGACAGACTAACTATGGCTACACCTTC. Amino acid sequence: CASSVGQTNYGYTF.

The chain carries TRBV18 and TRBJ2-1; possible D gene TRBD1, 5 bases. The CDR3 contains 13 residues. The germline V gene has CDR1 KGHSH and CDR2 LQKENI. Trimming stripped 3 bases from V and 10 bases from J, with 13 bases between. CDR3 DNA sequence: TGTGCCAGCTCACCCGTAGGACAAGGGGAGCAGTTCTTC. Protein sequence: CASSPVGQGEQFF.

The V call is TRBV12-5, the J call TRBJ2-1; TRBD2 aligns across 11 bases. Looked up from germline, CDR1 is LGHNT and CDR2 is FRNRAP. Trimming took 2 bases from V and 7 from J; bases not matched to a gene: 16. This CDR3 has 19 amino acids. The CDR3 DNA follows: TGTGCTAGTGGTTTGACAGGGCTTAGCGGGAGGGCCGTTGGGAATGAGCAGTTCTTC. It encodes CASGLTGLSGRAVGNEQFF. Using reference TRBV12-5 and TRBJ2-1 for the parts outside the CDR3, the full variable domain is DARVTQTPRHKVTEMGQEVTMRCQPILGHNTVFWYRQTMMQGLELLAYFRNRAPLDDSGMPKDRFSAEMPDATLATLKIQPSEPRDSAVYFCASGLTGLSGRAVGNEQFFGPGTRLTVL.

The gene calls are TRBV27 and TRBJ1-2; no clear D. This CDR3 spans 15 amino acids. The V end was cut by 6 bases, the J end by 7 bases, with 21 bases between. The germline CDR1 and CDR2 sequences are MNHEY and SMNVEV (reference sequence). The CDR3 is CASRPGVGKAIGYTF. In DNA form, the CDR3 reads TGTGCCAGCAGACCTGGGGTAGGGAAGGCTATTGGCTACACCTTC.

The chain combines TRBV7-9 with TRBJ2-7; 10 bases fit TRBD2. The CDR3 loop spans 15 amino acids. Germline CDR1 reads SEHNR; CDR2 reads FQNEAQ (reference sequence). V lost 0 bases to trimming and J lost 6 bases; unmatched junction nucleotides: 5. The CDR3 DNA is TGTGCCAGCAGCTTAGCGTCTAGCGGGAGACTCGAGCAGTACTTC. It is translated as CASSLASSGRLEQYF. The variable domain in full, with the rest retrieved from reference TRBV7-9 and TRBJ2-7, is DTGVSQNPRHKITKRGQNVTFRCDPISEHNRLYWYRQTLGQGPEFLTYFQNEAQLEKSRLLSDRFSAERPKGSFSTLEIQRTEQGDSAMYLCASSLASSGRLEQYFGPGTRLTVT.

The chain combines TRBV5-1 with TRBJ1-2, with 10 bases matching TRBD1. With V trimmed by 4 bases and J by 0 bases, 6 bases remained unmatched. The CDR3 is 16 residues long. CDR1 and CDR2 (germline): SGHRS, YFSETQ. The CDR3 protein is CASSPGTGVANYGYTF. The CDR3 nucleotides are TGCGCCAGCAGCCCTGGGACAGGGGTAGCTAACTATGGCTACACCTTC.

V gene TRBV21-1 combines with J gene TRBJ1-5. TRBV21-1 is a recognized pseudogene. The CDR3 extends over 12 amino acids. The CDR3 sequence: CASSARDQPQHF. DNA for the CDR3: TGTGCCAGCAGCGCTAGGGATCAGCCCCAGCATTTT.

The chain couples TRBV5-1 to TRBJ2-5, with TRBD2 identical over 8 bases. This CDR3 contains 15 residues. Germline assignment: CDR1 SGHRS and CDR2 YFSETQ. After removal of 0 bases from V and 2 bases from J, the junction contained 3 bases not matched to a gene. The CDR3 coding sequence is TGCGCCAGCAGCTTGGCCCGGGGGGGTCAAGAGACCCAGTACTTC. Translated: CASSLARGGQETQYF.

V and J are TRBV11-3 and TRBJ2-7; unclear D gene. The CDR3 is made up of 13 amino acids. In germline, CDR1 is SGHNT, CDR2 YENEEA. V lost 3 bases to trimming and J lost 3 bases, with 9 bases between them. The CDR3, as DNA: TGTGCCAGCAGCTTCGGAGACCTCTACGAGCAGTACTTC. This encodes CASSFGDLYEQYF.

The gene calls are TRBV19 and TRBJ2-6; D unresolved. V shed 7 bases and J shed 7 bases, with 11 bases lying between them. Looked up from germline, CDR1 is LNHDA and CDR2 is SQIVND (reference sequence). There are 13 residues in the CDR3. CDR3 sequence: CASTSYLANVLTF. The CDR3, as DNA: TGTGCCAGTACGTCATATCTCGCCAACGTCCTGACTTTC.

This chain uses TRBV4-2 with TRBJ2-7; 11 nucleotides align to TRBD2. The germline gives CDR1 LGHNA, CDR2 YNFKEQ. The V and J ends lost 4 bases and 4 bases, in that order; junction bases with no gene match: 18. The CDR3 is made up of 19 amino acids. Here the CDR3 DNA reads TGTGCCAGCAGCCTGCTTCCCGGGACTAGCGGCGCGACGGGTTACGAGCAGTACTTC. Translating it yields CASSLLPGTSGATGYEQYF.